These 27 T cell receptor beta chains came from one sample sequenced in a study of read filtering for tumor transcriptome and immune sequencing. The library was built from 400 ng RNA with molecular barcoded adaptors for alpha/delta and beta/gamma chains. TCRdb re-called the reads with MiXCR, one entry per CDR3 protein. The sample holds about 46,000 distinct CDR3 sequences, around 19% seen once. What was sequenced was a population of CD138-negative cells sorted from bone marrow. The receptor set was obtained from a donor over 35 with multiple myeloma.

With regard to this clonotype: A far more abundant clone sits one base away, making this likely a read error. The rearrangement links TRBV12-3 or TRBV12-4 to TRBJ2-7; no definite D call. The CDR3 loop spans 11 amino acids. The V and J ends lost 5 bases and 6 bases respectively, with 8 bases between them. CDR3 DNA: TGTGCCAGCAGTATCACCCGCGAGCAGTACTTC. It translates to CASSITREQYF.

At least ten counts were recorded for this clonotype. The V call is TRBV5-1, the J call TRBJ2-1; D uncertain. This CDR3 region has 14 residues. Trimming removed 2 bases from V and 5 bases from J, with 11 bases in between. Germline CDR1 is SGHRS and CDR2 is YFSETQ. This chain's CDR3 is CASSLAVYDNEQFF. Written as DNA, the CDR3 is TGCGCCAGCAGCTTAGCCGTGTATGACAATGAGCAGTTCTTC.

For this clonotype: Compared with germline, one end of the junction differs, possibly owing to a read error. J is TRBJ2-7 and V is TRBV20-1; no reliable D call. The length of the CDR3 is 13 residues. Germline loops: CDR1 DFQATT, CDR2 SNEGSKA (reference sequence). The CDR3 DNA reads TGCAGTGCTAGAGATAGCTACGTCTACGGGCAGTACTTC. It translates to CSARDSYVYGQYF.

As regards this clonotype: Being one base from a much bigger clone, this may be a read error. CDR3 coding DNA: TGTGCCACCAGTGATTGGGGACAGGGTAAAGATACGCGGTATTTT. This encodes CATSDWGQGKDTRYF. This chain joins TRBV24-1 and TRBJ2-3; 9 bases are a match to TRBD1. Germline V CDR1 and CDR2: KGHDR, SFDVKD. The CDR3 is made up of 15 amino acids.

This clonotype was detected many times. The chain is built from TRBV30 and TRBJ1-1, with D unresolved. Trimming shortened V by 0 bases and J by 6 bases, and 8 bases separated the two germline ends. CDR3 length equals 12 residues. CDR1 and CDR2 from the germline V gene are GTSNPN and SVGIG (reference sequence). The CDR3 loop is CAWSVPPAEAFF. The CDR3 nucleotides read TGTGCCTGGAGTGTACCGCCCGCTGAAGCTTTCTTT.

This chain uses TRBV24-1 with TRBJ2-1; no firm D call. This CDR3 is 16 amino acids long. Trimming stripped 3 bases from V and 0 bases from J, with 11 bases between. Germline lookup yields CDR1 KGHDR and CDR2 SFDVKD. CDR3 residues: CATSDPGESSYNEQFF. For the CDR3, the DNA is TGTGCCACCAGTGATCCTGGCGAAAGCTCCTACAATGAGCAGTTCTTC.

This clonotype was observed a few times. A much larger clone differs by one base, so this may be a read error. This chain joins TRBV29-1 and TRBJ1-1; 8 positions match TRBD1. CDR1 SQVTM and CDR2 ANQGSEA come from the germline V gene. This CDR3 has 14 amino acids. Trimming cost V 6 bases and J 0 bases; bases outside gene matches: 6. CDR3 sequence: CSVTGTGVNTEAFF. CDR3 coding DNA: TGCAGCGTCACTGGGACAGGCGTGAACACTGAAGCTTTCTTT.

This clonotype was detected ten times or more. This rearrangement joins TRBV5-1 to TRBJ2-5; D possibly uses TRBD1 or TRBD2 (5 bases each). V lost 4 bases to trimming and J lost 1 base, with 11 bases between them. This CDR3 comprises 14 residues. CDR1 and CDR2 from the germline V gene are SGHRS and YFSETQ. CDR3 DNA sequence: TGCGCCAGCAGCGTAGGGACCAGCCAAGAGACCCAGTACTTC. It specifies CASSVGTSQETQYF.

In regard to this clonotype: A read error may be the cause here, since a much bigger clone is one base away. The chain uses TRBV29-1 and TRBJ1-2; no clear D. V was shortened by 3 bases and J by 6 bases, with 17 bases between the two germline ends. The CDR3 has 14 amino acids. Germline CDR1 and CDR2: SQVTM and ANQGSEA. CDR3 nucleotide sequence: TGCAGCGTTGATACGCCCCCGGCAGGTCATGGCTACACCTTC. It is translated as CSVDTPPAGHGYTF.

This clonotype came up once. Germline is not matched at one junction end, which may reflect a read error. The chain carries TRBV7-2 and TRBJ2-4; D might be TRBD2 (5 bases). Per germline, CDR1 SGHTA and CDR2 FQGNSA. The CDR3 totals 15 residues. In DNA, the CDR3 is TGTGCCTGCAGCGCTTTACGGGGAAGATTAAACATTCAGTACTTC. Translated, it gives CACSALRGRLNIQYF.

This clonotype was counted many times. V gene TRBV5-1 combines with J gene TRBJ2-1; 8 nucleotides line up with TRBD1. Germline values: CDR1 SGHRS, CDR2 YFSETQ. The CDR3 loop spans 15 amino acids. V dropped 0 bases and J dropped 7; count of bases not matched to a gene: 6. The CDR3 nucleotides read TGCGCCAGCAGCTTGGGGGACAGGCCACTTAATGAGCAGTTCTTC. It yields the protein CASSLGDRPLNEQFF.

This clonotype was seen more than once but under ten times. The chain has TRBV28 and TRBJ2-7, with 12 bases that match TRBD2. This CDR3 has 16 amino acids. The V and J ends lost 5 bases and 2 bases, in that order; junction bases with no gene match: 7. Germline CDR1 and CDR2: MDHEN and SYDVKM. CDR3 amino acids: CASSRGLAGLPYEQYF. DNA of the CDR3: TGTGCCAGCAGTCGTGGACTAGCGGGATTACCCTACGAGCAGTACTTC.

This clonotype was seen at least ten times. This chain links TRBV19 with TRBJ1-5, with D possibly being TRBD1 (5 bases). The V gene lost 6 bases and the J gene lost 4 bases, with 16 bases spanning the gap. The CDR3 is made up of 15 amino acids. CDR1 and CDR2 from the germline V gene are LNHDA and SQIVND (reference sequence). The CDR3: CASSPGPGGNQPQHF. The CDR3, as DNA: TGTGCCAGTAGCCCGGGACCCGGGGGGAATCAGCCCCAGCATTTT. The variable domain in full, completed from reference TRBV19 and TRBJ1-5, reads DGGITQSPKYLFRKEGQNVTLSCEQNLNHDAMYWYRQDPGQGLRLIYYSQIVNDFQKGDIAEGYSVSREKKESFPLTVTSAQKNPTAFYLCASSPGPGGNQPQHFGDGTRLSIL.

This clonotype showed up many times. This rearrangement joins TRBV3-1 to TRBJ2-1; 11 nucleotides agree with TRBD2. The CDR3 sequence is 18 residues long. Germline assignment: CDR1 LGHDT and CDR2 YNNKEL (reference sequence). The V gene end was trimmed by 3 bases and the J gene end by 2 bases; junction bases not matched to a gene: 9. The DNA of the CDR3 is TGTGCCAGCAGCCAGGGGCCTCTAGCGGGAGGACCCTACAATGAGCAGTTCTTC. It yields the protein CASSQGPLAGGPYNEQFF.

With regard to this clonotype: This probably arose from a read error, given a far larger clone one base away. This chain uses TRBV12-3 or TRBV12-4 with TRBJ2-2; 8 nucleotides match TRBD1. This CDR3 is built from 14 residues. The chain's CDR3 is CANSWTGFTGELFF. DNA for the CDR3: TGTGCCAACAGTTGGACAGGGTTCACCGGGGAGCTGTTTTTT.

As concerns this clonotype: This likely traces to a read error, being one base from a far larger clone. The genes are TRBV6-5 and TRBJ1-1, with a possible D match to TRBD1 (6 bases). CDR3 size: 18 residues. Trimming took 3 bases from V and 0 from J, leaving 20 bases between them. CDR1 MNHEY and CDR2 SVGAGI come from the germline V gene. Here the CDR3 reads CASSYMGTQGNLNTEAFF. In nucleotides, the CDR3 is TGTGCCAGCAGTTATATGGGGACACAGGGAAATTTGAACACTGAAGCTTTCTTT.

This clonotype was observed many times. The rearrangement uses TRBV7-6 and TRBJ2-5; 7 nucleotides line up with TRBD2. Trimming at V came to 5 bases and at J to 5 bases, leaving 11 bases not matched to a gene. This CDR3 has 15 amino acids. Germline V gene data show CDR1 as SGHVS and CDR2 as FNYEAQ. In DNA form, the CDR3 reads TGTGCCAGCAGCCCCCAGGCGACTAGCAGGGAGACCCAGTACTTC. This sequence encodes CASSPQATSRETQYF.

This clonotype was seen many times. J is TRBJ2-3 and V is TRBV29-1, with 7 bases that match TRBD2. Per germline, CDR1 SQVTM and CDR2 ANQGSEA. V lost 6 bases, J lost 1 base, and 10 bases stayed unmatched. The CDR3 loop spans 15 amino acids. Written as DNA, the CDR3 is TGCAGCGTGAGGCTAGGGCTAGCGGGCACAGATACGCAGTATTTT. Translating gives CSVRLGLAGTDTQYF.

Worth noting for this clonotype: This may arise from a read error, as a much more abundant clone is one base away. The chain combines TRBV7-2 with TRBJ1-4; a weak D match, TRBD1 (6 bases). V shed 2 bases and J shed 5 bases, with 12 bases lying between them. The CDR3 length is 15 residues. Germline V lookup: CDR1 SGHTA, CDR2 FQGNSA. Written as DNA, the CDR3 is TGTGCCAGCAGCTTAAGAACAGGGCGCAATGAAAAACTGTTTTTT. Amino acids: CASSLRTGRNEKLFF.

This clonotype was recorded at least ten times. The V call is TRBV20-1, the J call TRBJ1-3; tentative D call: TRBD1 (6 bases). Per the germline V gene, CDR1 is DFQATT and CDR2 is SNEGSKA (reference sequence). This CDR3 spans 15 amino acids. Trimming removed 6 bases at V and 0 bases at J, with 15 bases between. CDR3 in amino acids: CSAPGQFNSGNTIYF. CDR3 coding DNA: TGCAGTGCCCCAGGACAGTTTAACTCTGGAAACACCATATATTTT.

There are many counts of this clonotype. This chain links TRBV7-2 with TRBJ2-3; 12 positions match TRBD2. With V trimmed by 5 bases and J by 7 bases, 13 bases remained unmatched. The CDR3 is 17 amino acids. Germline V gives CDR1 SGHTA, CDR2 FQGNSA. The CDR3, as DNA: TGTGCCAGCAGCCCGGGGCTAGCGGGAGGGCGCATAAATACGCAGTATTTT. Translation: CASSPGLAGGRINTQYF.

The chain links TRBV30 to TRBJ2-5; D possibly corresponds to TRBD1 (6 bases). Germline V CDR1 and CDR2: GTSNPN, SVGIG (reference sequence). This CDR3 contains 14 residues. With 4 bases removed from V and 2 bases from J, the gap between germline ends came to 14 bases. CDR3 in DNA: TGTGCCTGGATTTCCCCGGGACAACAAGAGACCCAGTACTTC. It specifies CAWISPGQQETQYF.

On this clonotype: This probably arose from a read error, given a far larger clone one base away. The chain joins TRBV6-8 to TRBJ1-1, with D possibly TRBD1 on 6 matching bases. Per germline, CDR1 MNHGY and CDR2 SAAAGT. The CDR3 is 18 amino acids. CDR3 amino acids: CDSSYMGTQGKLNTEAFF. The CDR3 coding sequence is TGTGACAGCAGTTATATGGGGACACAGGGAAAGTTGAACACTGAAGCTTTCTTT.

This clonotype was seen ten or more times. V usage is TRBV24-1 and J usage is TRBJ2-5, with a tentative D call TRBD2 (6 bases). V was shortened by 4 bases and J by 2 bases, with 16 bases between the two germline ends. This CDR3 has 16 residues. In germline, CDR1 is KGHDR, CDR2 SFDVKD. The chain's CDR3 is CATSDPAEGLQETQYF. The CDR3 region has the DNA TGTGCCACCAGTGACCCCGCCGAAGGACTACAAGAGACCCAGTACTTC.

In this sample, this clonotype turned up many times. This chain uses TRBV27 with TRBJ1-1; TRBD1 aligns across 11 bases. The CDR3 contains 16 residues. Germline CDR1 and CDR2: MNHEY and SMNVEV (reference sequence). V shed 5 bases and J 11 bases; nucleotides not matched to a gene: 16. The CDR3 DNA follows: TGTGCCAGCAGTCATACTCCGGGACAGGGGGGACTCTCGGCTTTCTTT. This gives the protein CASSHTPGQGGLSAFF.

A word on this clonotype: It may be a read error: a sequence one base away is much more abundant. The chain combines TRBV28 with TRBJ2-5; no definite D call. V was clipped by 1 base and J by 2 bases, with 11 bases between them. The V gene's germline CDR1 is MDHEN and CDR2 SYDVKM. The CDR3 covers 15 residues. The CDR3 DNA reads TGTGCCAGCAGTTTATCCGGACGGATGCAAGAGACCCAGTACTTC. The encoded protein is CASSLSGRMQETQYF.

Ten or more counts support this clonotype. The chain carries TRBV19 and TRBJ2-2, with unresolved D. Trimming removed 7 bases at V and 3 bases at J, with 18 bases between. The length of the CDR3 is 16 residues. From germline, CDR1 is LNHDA and CDR2 SQIVND (reference sequence). The CDR3: CASNVGDITYTGELFF. The CDR3 nucleotides are TGTGCCAGTAACGTCGGCGACATTACTTACACCGGGGAGCTGTTTTTT. The full variable domain, with the rest looked up from reference TRBV19 and TRBJ2-2, is DGGITQSPKYLFRKEGQNVTLSCEQNLNHDAMYWYRQDPGQGLRLIYYSQIVNDFQKGDIAEGYSVSREKKESFPLTVTSAQKNPTAFYLCASNVGDITYTGELFFGEGSRLTVL.